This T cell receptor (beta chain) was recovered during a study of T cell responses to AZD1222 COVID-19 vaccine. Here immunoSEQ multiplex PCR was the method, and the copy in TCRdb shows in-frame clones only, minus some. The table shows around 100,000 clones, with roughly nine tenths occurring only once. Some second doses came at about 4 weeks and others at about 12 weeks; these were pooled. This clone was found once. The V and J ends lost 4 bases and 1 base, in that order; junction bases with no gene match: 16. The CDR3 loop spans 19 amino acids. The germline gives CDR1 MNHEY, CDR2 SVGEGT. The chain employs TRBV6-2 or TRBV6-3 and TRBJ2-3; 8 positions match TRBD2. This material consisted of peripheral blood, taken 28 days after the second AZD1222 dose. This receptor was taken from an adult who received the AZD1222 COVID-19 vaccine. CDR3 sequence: CASSFPAVTARGGTDTQYF. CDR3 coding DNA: TGTGCCAGCAGTTTCCCAGCAGTTACGGCGCGGGGGGGCACAGATACGCAGTATTTT.